Below, 5 T cell receptor beta chains from the same sample are listed, as sequenced in a study of regulatory and conventional T cells in RAG deficiency. Some clones are missing from TCRdb's copy, which holds only in-frame ones; the method was immunoSEQ multiplex PCR. The repertoire has 5,500 to 9,000 clones, around nine tenths of them found once; the top ten carry approximately 1.5%. Regulatory T cells were sorted from blood as CD4+ CD25-high CD127-low cells. Another study also made use of these data, one on regulatory T cells. That work adds: Primers: 52 TRBV forward and 13 TRBJ reverse.

Material: CD127- CD25+ CD4+ Tregs sorted from blood. The receptors originated from a human donor in good health.

This sequence joins TRBV2 and TRBJ1-2; no reliable D call. The CDR3 covers 12 residues. From germline, CDR1 is SNHLY and CDR2 FYNNEI. V shed 8 bases and J shed 8 bases, with 15 bases lying between them. In DNA form, the CDR3 reads TGTGCCAGCGGCCTATCGGGGTGGGGCTACACCTTC. Translated: CASGLSGWGYTF.

The chain links TRBV4-2 to TRBJ2-7; tentatively, D is TRBD2 (5 bases). V was trimmed by 0 bases and J by 1 base, leaving 10 bases between them. The CDR3 is 15 amino acids. The V gene's germline CDR1 is LGHNA and CDR2 YNFKEQ. The CDR3 DNA reads as TGTGCCAGCAGCCAAGATATGGGAGATTCCTACGAGCAGTACTTC. Amino acids: CASSQDMGDSYEQYF.

V and J are TRBV4-2 and TRBJ1-2, with a tentative D call TRBD1 (6 bases). Per germline, CDR1 LGHNA and CDR2 YNFKEQ. The CDR3 contains 13 residues. The V end lost 4 bases, the J end lost 8 bases, and 14 bases lay between the germline ends. In DNA form, the CDR3 reads TGTGCCAGCAGCCCTATCAGGGGAGACGGCTACACCTTC. Translation gives CASSPIRGDGYTF.

Regarding this clone: The sample carries other DNA sequences with the same CDR3. The rearrangement joins TRBV19 to TRBJ1-6, with no clear D. Trimming left V 5 bases short and J 7 bases short, with 12 bases between. Germline values: CDR1 LNHDA, CDR2 SQIVND (reference sequence). This CDR3 comprises 14 residues. The CDR3 nucleotides are TGTGCCAGTAGTCTCCGACAAGTAAATTCACCCCTCCACTTT. It yields the protein CASSLRQVNSPLHF.

This chain joins TRBV4-2 and TRBJ2-1; D is ambiguous. Germline CDR1 and CDR2: LGHNA and YNFKEQ. This CDR3 is built from 15 residues. V was clipped by 0 bases and J by 3 bases, with 9 bases between them. CDR3: CASSQDYLSYNEQFF. DNA for the CDR3: TGTGCCAGCAGCCAAGACTACCTGAGCTACAATGAGCAGTTCTTC.